This T cell receptor (beta chain) was recovered during a study of human T cells and chemical hapten exposure. The wider study: Alopecia areata, totalis and universalis patients, mostly female, were included. Study-wide results and limits: The immune response of these alopecia patients might not match healthy individuals'.

This clonotype was observed a handful of times. Its cognate antigen is unknown. TCRdb independently ran MiXCR on the RACE reads; one entry per CDR3 protein. The data hold about 120,000 distinct CDR3 sequences, with 10% to 12% observed a single time. Time point of the sample: patch test 3, about 24 weeks after DPC sensitization. The treatment denotes: therapeutic diphenylcyclopropenone sensitization with weekly scalp DPC. Blood draws came first, before each patch test. CDR1 LGHDT and CDR2 YNNKEL come from the germline V gene (reference sequence). The V segment lost 2 bases and the J segment 5 bases; nucleotides outside the gene matches: 16. The CDR3 sequence is 18 residues long.

Sequences were derived from whole blood, sampled in connection with sensitization to the hapten diphenylcyclopropenone (DPC). The chain joins TRBV3-1 to TRBJ2-3, with 7 bases aligning to TRBD2. This clonotype originated in a woman aged 45-65 years with alopecia areata. Some clones in this sample may be carry-over from other donors' samples. This chain's CDR3 is CASSQPTPSGYEGDTQYF. The CDR3 DNA reads as TGTGCCAGCAGCCAACCCACACCTAGCGGCTACGAGGGAGATACGCAGTATTTT.